This entry concerns a single T cell receptor beta chain. This sample is drawn from a study of blood T cell repertoires in COVID-19. Trimming cost V 2 bases and J 4 bases; bases outside gene matches: 0. The CDR3 totals 14 residues. The germline V gene encodes CDR1 SGHVS and CDR2 FQNEAQ. Assay: immunoSEQ multiplex PCR; the TCRdb copy retains only in-frame clones and omits some. This sample has around 120,000 clones, with around 80% found just once. Source material: peripheral blood. This TCR came from a man aged 65 to 79 with acute or convalescent COVID-19. The chain employs TRBV7-8 and TRBJ2-2, with 8 bases that match TRBD1. The CDR3 loop is CASSLQGATGELFF. The CDR3 coding sequence is TGTGCCAGCAGCTTACAGGGGGCCACCGGGGAGCTGTTTTTT.